The clone carrying this TCR beta chain has a count of ten or more. Its matching antigen is unknown. This CDR3 has 14 residues. The V gene lost 2 bases and the J gene lost 4 bases, with 11 bases spanning the gap. The germline V gene has CDR1 MDHEN and CDR2 SYDVKM. The sample comes from a study of molecular identifiers for immune sequencing clone quantification. Study-level findings and limits: More than 97% of effector molecules, versus under 1% of naive-cell molecules, belonged to clones above 20 RNA copies.

Via MiXCR, TCRdb re-called the PCR reads, giving one row per CDR3 protein. Of a few hundred thousand distinct CDR3 sequences listed, around 23% were seen once; the top ten hold under 0.8%. The V call is TRBV28, the J call TRBJ2-5; D may match TRBD1 or TRBD2 (5 bases each). The sequence was obtained from a human donor in good health. Some libraries in this study had Jurkat cell RNA spiked in. The sequenced sample was naive CD8+ T cells from blood, with Jurkat cell RNA spiked in. Stated subset: FACS-sorted CD8+CD4-CCR7+CD45RA+ naive T cells. Written as DNA, the CDR3 is TGTGCCAGCAGTTTAACGACGGGGACAGAGACCCAGTACTTC. Protein: CASSLTTGTETQYF.